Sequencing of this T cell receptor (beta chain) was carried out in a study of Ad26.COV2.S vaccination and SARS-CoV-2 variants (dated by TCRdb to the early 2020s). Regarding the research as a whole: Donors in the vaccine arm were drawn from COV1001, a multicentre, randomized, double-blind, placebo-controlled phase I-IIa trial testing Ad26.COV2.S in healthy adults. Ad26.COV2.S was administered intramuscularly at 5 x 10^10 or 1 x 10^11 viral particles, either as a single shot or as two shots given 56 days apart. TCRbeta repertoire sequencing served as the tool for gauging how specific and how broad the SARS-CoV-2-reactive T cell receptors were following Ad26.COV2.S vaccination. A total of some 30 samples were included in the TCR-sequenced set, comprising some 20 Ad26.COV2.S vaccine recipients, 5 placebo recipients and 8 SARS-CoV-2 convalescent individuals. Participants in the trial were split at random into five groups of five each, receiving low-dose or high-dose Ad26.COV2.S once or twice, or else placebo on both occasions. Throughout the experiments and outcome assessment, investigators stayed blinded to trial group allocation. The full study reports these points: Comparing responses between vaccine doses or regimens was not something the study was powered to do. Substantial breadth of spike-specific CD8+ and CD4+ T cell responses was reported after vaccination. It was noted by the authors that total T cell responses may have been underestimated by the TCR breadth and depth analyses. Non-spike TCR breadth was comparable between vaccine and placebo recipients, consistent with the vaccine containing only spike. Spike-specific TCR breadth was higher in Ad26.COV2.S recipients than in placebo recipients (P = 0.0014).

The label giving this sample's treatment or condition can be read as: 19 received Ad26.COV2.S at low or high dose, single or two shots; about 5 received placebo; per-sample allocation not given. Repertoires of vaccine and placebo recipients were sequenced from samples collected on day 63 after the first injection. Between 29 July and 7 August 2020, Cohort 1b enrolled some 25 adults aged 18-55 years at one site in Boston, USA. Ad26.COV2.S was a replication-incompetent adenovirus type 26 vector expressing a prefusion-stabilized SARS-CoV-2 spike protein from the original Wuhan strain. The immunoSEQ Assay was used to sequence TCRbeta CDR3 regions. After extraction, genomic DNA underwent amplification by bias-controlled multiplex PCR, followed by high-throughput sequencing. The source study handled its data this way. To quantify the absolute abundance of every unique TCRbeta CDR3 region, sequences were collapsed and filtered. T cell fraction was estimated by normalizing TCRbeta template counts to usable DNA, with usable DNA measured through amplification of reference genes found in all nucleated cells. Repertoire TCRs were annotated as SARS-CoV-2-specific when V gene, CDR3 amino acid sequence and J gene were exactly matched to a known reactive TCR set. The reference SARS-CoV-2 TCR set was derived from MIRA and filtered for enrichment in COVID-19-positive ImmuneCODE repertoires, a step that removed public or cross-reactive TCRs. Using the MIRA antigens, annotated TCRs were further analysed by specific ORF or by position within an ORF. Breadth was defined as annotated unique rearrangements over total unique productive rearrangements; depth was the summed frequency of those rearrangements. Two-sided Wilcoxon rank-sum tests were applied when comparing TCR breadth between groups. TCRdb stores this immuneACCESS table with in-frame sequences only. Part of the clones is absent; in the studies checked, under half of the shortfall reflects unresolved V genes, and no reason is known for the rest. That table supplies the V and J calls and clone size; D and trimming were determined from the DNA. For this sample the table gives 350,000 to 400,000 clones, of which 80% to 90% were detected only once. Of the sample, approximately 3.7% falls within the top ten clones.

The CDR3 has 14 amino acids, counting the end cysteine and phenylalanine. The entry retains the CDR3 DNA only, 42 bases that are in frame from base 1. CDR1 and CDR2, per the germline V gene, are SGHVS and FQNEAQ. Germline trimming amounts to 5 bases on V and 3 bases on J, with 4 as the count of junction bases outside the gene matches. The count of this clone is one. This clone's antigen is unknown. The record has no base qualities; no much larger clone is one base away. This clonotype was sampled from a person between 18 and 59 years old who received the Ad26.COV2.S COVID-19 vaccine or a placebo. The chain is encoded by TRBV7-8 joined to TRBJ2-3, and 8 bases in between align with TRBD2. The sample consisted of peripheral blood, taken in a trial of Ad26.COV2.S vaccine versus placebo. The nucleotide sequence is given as TGTGCCAGCAGCCACCGGGGGGGAACAGATACGCAGTATTTT. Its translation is CASSHRGGTDTQYF.